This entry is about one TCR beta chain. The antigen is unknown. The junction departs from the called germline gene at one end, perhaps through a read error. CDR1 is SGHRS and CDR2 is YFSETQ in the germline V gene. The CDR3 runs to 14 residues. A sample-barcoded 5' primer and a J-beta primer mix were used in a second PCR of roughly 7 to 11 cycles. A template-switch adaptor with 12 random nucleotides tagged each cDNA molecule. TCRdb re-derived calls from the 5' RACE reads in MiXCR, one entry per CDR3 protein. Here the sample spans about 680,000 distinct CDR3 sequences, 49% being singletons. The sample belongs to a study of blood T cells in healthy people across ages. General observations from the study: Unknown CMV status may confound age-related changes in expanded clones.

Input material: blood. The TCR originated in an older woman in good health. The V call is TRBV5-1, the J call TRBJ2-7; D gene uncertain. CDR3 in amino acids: CTSSLAGGRDEQYF. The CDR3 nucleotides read TGCACCAGCAGCTTGGCTGGTGGACGGGACGAGCAGTACTTC. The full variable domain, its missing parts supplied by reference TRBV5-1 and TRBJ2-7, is KAGVTQTPRYLIKTRGQQVTLSCSPISGHRSVSWYQQTPGQGLQFLFEYFSETQRNKGNFPGRFSGRQFSNSRSEMNVSTLELGDSALYLCTSSLAGGRDEQYFGPGTRLTVT.